One sample yielded the 28 T cell receptor beta chains listed below, sequenced in a study of post-analysis software for immune sequencing data (dated by TCRdb to between 2014 and 2017). Results the study describes overall, beyond this receptor: Patients showed significantly higher frequencies than controls for about five TRBV segments, among them TRBV5-6, TRBV5-1 and TRBV20-1.

Their antigens remain unidentified. The library was prepared using PCR. Sequencing used an Illumina HiSeq 2500. To reduce PCR and sequencing biases, unique molecular identifiers were built into the TCR beta cDNA libraries. TCRdb itself trimmed the public reads at Q25 with fastp, ran MiXCR and retained productive beta chains. All rows with the same CDR3 protein become a single entry with the most common DNA and genes. The table for this sample lists roughly 800,000 distinct CDR3 sequences; roughly 50% of them were counted only once. 4.6% of the sample is taken by the ten largest. Sequencing used blood. These receptor sequences come from a girl aged 5-17 years with multiple sclerosis.

The V gene is TRBV7-2, the J gene TRBJ2-2, with 13 nucleotides matching TRBD2. The CDR3 spans 17 residues. The ends lost 5 bases at V and 5 bases at J; junction bases unmatched: 8. Germline loops: CDR1 SGHTA, CDR2 FQGNSA. The CDR3: CASSPRTSGRRTGELFF. The DNA for the CDR3 is TGTGCCAGCAGCCCGAGGACTAGCGGGAGACGAACCGGGGAGCTGTTTTTT.

This rearrangement joins TRBV29-1 to TRBJ2-5; D possibly corresponds to TRBD1 (6 bases). In germline, CDR1 is SQVTM, CDR2 ANQGSEA. The CDR3 extends over 14 amino acids. Trimming removed 6 bases from V and 0 bases from J, with 14 bases in between. The CDR3 region is CSVPYREYQETQYF. In nucleotides, the CDR3 is TGCAGCGTGCCCTACAGGGAATACCAAGAGACCCAGTACTTC.

This clonotype appeared a single time. The J gene is TRBJ2-1, the V gene TRBV24-1; maybe TRBD2 (6 bases). CDR1 and CDR2 (germline): KGHDR, SFDVKD. The length of the CDR3 is 12 residues. Trimming took 9 bases from V and 6 from J, leaving 11 bases between them. The CDR3 sequence is CATGGGSNEQFF. DNA for the CDR3: TGTGCCACCGGAGGAGGGAGCAATGAGCAGTTCTTC.

CDR3 nucleotide sequence: TGTGCCAGCAGCCAAGATTTTGGGACCCGGGTTCGTCAGTACTTC. Translation gives CASSQDFGTRVRQYF. V and J are TRBV14 and TRBJ2-5; TRBD1 or TRBD2 may be the D gene (5 bases each). V was shortened by 0 bases and J by 11 bases, with 19 bases between the two germline ends. The CDR3 is 15 residues long. CDR1 is SGHDN, CDR2 FVKESK, per germline.

Comment on this clonotype: At one end the junction does not follow the germline gene, possibly because of a read error. The chain couples TRBV6-5 to TRBJ1-2; no definite D call. Germline V lookup: CDR1 MNHEY, CDR2 SVGAGI. The CDR3 length is 16 residues. CDR3 nucleotide sequence: TGTGCCAGCAGTTATTTGTCGCGGGGAGCCAACTATGGCTACATCTTC. Its translation: CASSYLSRGANYGYIF.

This chain's CDR3 is CRGEDRDTQYF. DNA for the CDR3: TGCAGGGGTGAGGACCGGGATACGCAGTATTTT. The gene calls are TRBV20-1 and TRBJ2-3; D remains ambiguous. The CDR3 spans 11 residues. Germline V gene sequence: CDR1 DFQATT, CDR2 SNEGSKA (reference sequence).

V and J are TRBV11-1 and TRBJ2-3; D is ambiguous. CDR1 and CDR2 (germline): SGHAT, FQDESV (reference sequence). The CDR3 loop spans 11 amino acids. Trimming shortened V by 3 bases and J by 9 bases, and 7 bases separated the two germline ends. The CDR3 loop reads CASSFGLTQYF. The CDR3 DNA reads as TGTGCCAGCAGCTTCGGGCTAACGCAGTATTTT. Full variable domain (outside the CDR3, taken from reference TRBV11-1 and TRBJ2-3): EAEVAQSPRYKITEKSQAVAFWCDPISGHATLYWYRQILGQGPELLVQFQDESVVDDSQLPKDRFSAERLKGVDSTLKIQPAELGDSAMYLCASSFGLTQYFGPGTRLTVL.

This rearrangement joins TRBV7-6 to TRBJ2-1, with 8 bases matching TRBD2. Trimming cost V 5 bases and J 2 bases; bases outside gene matches: 5. The germline CDR1 and CDR2 sequences are SGHVS and FNYEAQ. The CDR3 loop spans 15 amino acids. CDR3 sequence (DNA): TGTGCCAGCAGCGGATCGGGGGGGGCCTACAATGAGCAGTTCTTC. Residues: CASSGSGGAYNEQFF.

The V gene is TRBV29-1, the J gene TRBJ1-1; perhaps TRBD1 as D (6 bases). This CDR3 is 12 amino acids long. With 3 bases removed from V and 5 bases from J, the gap between germline ends came to 10 bases. Germline CDR1 and CDR2: SQVTM and ANQGSEA. The CDR3 nucleotides are TGCAGCGTTGACAGGGGAAGTACTGAAGCTTTCTTT. This gives the protein CSVDRGSTEAFF.

The genes are TRBV7-2 and TRBJ1-5; D is unresolved. Trimming removed 4 bases from V and 5 bases from J, with 12 bases in between. The CDR3 sequence is 14 residues long. In germline, CDR1 is SGHTA, CDR2 FQGNSA. The CDR3 nucleotides read TGTGCCAGCAGCTCGGGTCCGGGCGATCAGCCCCAGCATTTT. Translated, it gives CASSSGPGDQPQHF. Complete variable domain (other parts from reference TRBV7-2 and TRBJ1-5): GAGVSQSPSNKVTEKGKDVELRCDPISGHTALYWYRQSLGQGLEFLIYFQGNSAPDKSGLPSDRFSAERTGGSVSTLTIQRTQQEDSAVYLCASSSGPGDQPQHFGDGTRLSIL.

The V call is TRBV5-1, the J call TRBJ2-7; no clear D gene. The germline V gene encodes CDR1 SGHRS and CDR2 YFSETQ. CDR3 size: 14 residues. Trimming took 4 bases from V and 1 from J, leaving 12 bases between them. The chain's CDR3 is CASSIDEGSYEQYF. The CDR3 coding sequence is TGCGCCAGCAGCATCGATGAAGGTTCCTACGAGCAGTACTTC. The full variable domain, rest sourced from reference TRBV5-1 and TRBJ2-7, is KAGVTQTPRYLIKTRGQQVTLSCSPISGHRSVSWYQQTPGQGLQFLFEYFSETQRNKGNFPGRFSGRQFSNSRSEMNVSTLELGDSALYLCASSIDEGSYEQYFGPGTRLTVT.

On this clonotype: A junction boundary mismatches the germline segment, possibly from a read error. V usage is TRBV4-2 and J usage is TRBJ2-3, with 8 bases identical to TRBD2. Per germline, CDR1 LGHNA and CDR2 YNFKEQ. CDR3 length equals 15 residues. The CDR3 coding sequence is TGTGCCAGCAGCCCAGCGGGGGAACCCGCAGATCCGCAGTATTTT. Its protein product is CASSPAGEPADPQYF.

This sequence joins TRBV5-6 and TRBJ2-3; D ambiguous. The CDR3 extends over 15 amino acids. Germline V CDR1 and CDR2: SGHDT, YYEEEE. V gave up 4 bases and J gave up 1 base, with 13 bases separating them. The CDR3 DNA follows: TGTGCCAGCAGCCCCTCTACGCGAGGCACAGATACGCAGTATTTT. Amino acid sequence: CASSPSTRGTDTQYF.

This clonotype has a single count. Since no conserved phenylalanine or tryptophan closes the CDR3, a read error is the likely cause. It is unclear where the CDR3 begins or ends on the DNA, so no DNA is shown, and the CDR3 is as TCRdb lists it. The chain has TRBV10-3 and TRBJ2-7; the D segment call TRBD1 is taken from the table without a DNA check. Germline lookup yields CDR1 ENHRY and CDR2 SYGVKD. Inclusive of both ends, the CDR3 amounts to 13 amino acids. The CDR3 protein is CAIMSGQGYEQYS.

This clonotype was counted only a few times. This chain links TRBV15 with TRBJ2-3, with a tentative D call TRBD1 (5 bases). Trimming removed 1 base at V and 0 bases at J, with 5 bases between. CDR3 length: 14 residues. Per germline, CDR1 LNHNV and CDR2 YYDKDF (reference sequence). CDR3 sequence: CATSRGQSTDTQYF. The CDR3 bases are TGTGCCACCAGCAGAGGACAGAGCACAGATACGCAGTATTTT. Full variable domain (outside the CDR3, taken from reference TRBV15 and TRBJ2-3): DAMVIQNPRYQVTQFGKPVTLSCSQTLNHNVMYWYQQKSSQAPKLLFHYYDKDFNNEADTPDNFQSRRPNTSFCFLDIRSPGLGDTAMYLCATSRGQSTDTQYFGPGTRLTVL.

CDR3 in DNA: TGCAGCGTTGAAGATCGACTTTTTAGCACAGATACGCAGTATTTT. Translating gives CSVEDRLFSTDTQYF. The chain uses TRBV29-1 and TRBJ2-3; no definite D call. Germline V gene sequence: CDR1 SQVTM, CDR2 ANQGSEA. CDR3 length equals 15 residues. V shed 0 bases and J shed 0 bases, with 10 bases lying between them.

This clonotype has more than one count but fewer than ten. This rearrangement joins TRBV7-2 to TRBJ2-7, with 12 bases lining up with TRBD2. After removal of 1 base from V and 6 bases from J, the junction contained 4 bases not matched to a gene. The CDR3 extends over 15 amino acids. Germline CDR1 reads SGHTA; CDR2 reads FQGNSA. The CDR3 protein is CASSLELAGGSEQYF. Here the CDR3 DNA reads TGTGCCAGCAGCTTAGAACTAGCGGGAGGTTCCGAGCAGTACTTC.

Only a few counts were recorded for this clonotype. J is TRBJ2-1 and V is TRBV7-6, with TRBD2 identical over 10 bases. The J segment lost 10 bases and the V segment lost 5 bases, leaving 11 bases of the junction unmatched. The V gene's germline CDR1 is SGHVS and CDR2 FNYEAQ. This CDR3 contains 15 residues. CDR3 sequence: CASSPEAGGPGEQFF. As DNA, the CDR3 is TGTGCCAGCAGCCCGGAAGCGGGAGGGCCTGGGGAGCAGTTCTTC.

This rearrangement joins TRBV4-1 to TRBJ1-2; D is unclear. Germline lookup yields CDR1 MGHRA and CDR2 YSYEKL. The germline V and J ends were trimmed by 0 bases and 6 bases, with 11 bases remaining between them. CDR3 length: 14 residues. In DNA form, the CDR3 reads TGCGCCAGCAGCCAAGAGGGATCGTTAGATGGCTACACCTTC. It is translated as CASSQEGSLDGYTF.

This clonotype was recorded a few times. The chain joins TRBV12-3 or TRBV12-4 to TRBJ1-1, with D unresolved. This CDR3 region has 14 residues. Deletions cut 1 base from V and 6 bases from J, with 12 bases between. The CDR3 is CASSLVPEAAEAFF. As DNA, the CDR3 is TGTGCCAGCAGTTTAGTACCGGAGGCCGCTGAAGCTTTCTTT.

This clonotype was seen just once. The chain combines TRBV7-9 with TRBJ1-2; D not certain. Trimming left V 8 bases short and J 4 bases short, with 11 bases between. CDR3 length equals 12 residues. CDR1 SEHNR and CDR2 FQNEAQ come from the germline V gene (reference sequence). In nucleotides, the CDR3 is TGTGCCAGCCGAAAGAACAGCTATGGCTACACCTTC. Its translation: CASRKNSYGYTF.

In its sample, this clonotype was seen a few times. Written as DNA, the CDR3 is TGCAGCGTGGGACAGGGGCTTTTGGATGAGCAGTTCTTC. Translating it yields CSVGQGLLDEQFF. The rearrangement joins TRBV29-1 to TRBJ2-1, with 10 bases that match TRBD1. V trimming: 6 bases; J trimming: 8 bases; junction bases outside the gene matches: 7. In germline, CDR1 is SQVTM, CDR2 ANQGSEA. The CDR3 totals 13 residues.

This clonotype was seen a handful of times. The V and J genes are TRBV20-1 and TRBJ2-1; D might be TRBD1 (6 bases). Germline CDR1 DFQATT, CDR2 SNEGSKA (reference sequence). The CDR3 loop spans 13 amino acids. Trimming pared 0 bases from V and 7 bases from J, leaving 10 bases between. In nucleotides, the CDR3 is TGCAGTGCTAGAGACGGGACACTAAATGAGCAGTTCTTC. Amino acid sequence: CSARDGTLNEQFF.

This chain connects TRBV5-1 to TRBJ1-1; TRBD1 matches at 8 bases. With 7 bases clipped from V and 4 bases from J, the junction kept 6 bases outside the gene matches. The CDR3 length is 13 residues. Germline V gives CDR1 SGHRS, CDR2 YFSETQ. This chain's CDR3 is CASFKQGGTEAFF. Here the CDR3 DNA reads TGCGCCAGCTTTAAACAGGGGGGCACTGAAGCTTTCTTT.

In its sample, this clonotype was seen a few times. This chain links TRBV12-3 or TRBV12-4 with TRBJ2-1; D is undetermined. The CDR3 spans 16 residues. V lost 2 bases and J lost 3, with 14 bases in between. CDR3 DNA: TGTGCCAGCAGTTTACCTGTCCAGGCCAGCTACAATGAGCAGTTCTTC. Translated, it gives CASSLPVQASYNEQFF.

This clonotype occurred a few times. The chain uses TRBV12-3 or TRBV12-4 and TRBJ1-5; D is possibly TRBD1 (5 bases). Trimming shortened V by 3 bases and J by 2 bases, and 11 bases separated the two germline ends. The CDR3 extends over 15 amino acids. The CDR3 region has the DNA TGTGCCAGCAGTTTCGAGGGACGAGGCAATCAGCCCCAGCATTTT. It encodes CASSFEGRGNQPQHF.

This clonotype showed up just a few times. This chain links TRBV12-3 or TRBV12-4 with TRBJ2-7, with D unresolved. CDR3 length equals 13 residues. V gave up 4 bases and J gave up 3 bases, with 10 bases separating them. The CDR3 DNA reads as TGTGCCAGCAGTTCAAGACTTAACTACGAGCAGTACTTC. It codes for CASSSRLNYEQYF.

This clonotype was detected only a few times. This chain joins TRBV5-1 and TRBJ2-3, with TRBD2 identical over 7 bases. The CDR3 totals 14 residues. The trim removed 4 bases at V and 1 base at J, leaving 3 bases unmatched. Germline V gives CDR1 SGHRS, CDR2 YFSETQ. The CDR3 bases are TGCGCCAGCAGCCAAGGACTAGGCACAGATACGCAGTATTTT. It yields the protein CASSQGLGTDTQYF.